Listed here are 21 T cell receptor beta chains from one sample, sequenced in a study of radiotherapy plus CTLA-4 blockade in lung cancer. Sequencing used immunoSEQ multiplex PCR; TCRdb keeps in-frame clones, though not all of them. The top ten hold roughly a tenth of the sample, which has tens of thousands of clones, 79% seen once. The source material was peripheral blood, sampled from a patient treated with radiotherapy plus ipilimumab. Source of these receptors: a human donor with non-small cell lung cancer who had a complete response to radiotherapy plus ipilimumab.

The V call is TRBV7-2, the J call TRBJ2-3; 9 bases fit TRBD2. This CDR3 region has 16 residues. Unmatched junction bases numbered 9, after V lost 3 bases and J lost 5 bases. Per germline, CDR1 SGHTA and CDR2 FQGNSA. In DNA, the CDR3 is TGTGCCAGCAGCTTTCGCGGGGGGGATGGGGGAGATACGCAGTATTTT. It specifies CASSFRGGDGGDTQYF. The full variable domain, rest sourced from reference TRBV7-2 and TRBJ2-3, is GAGVSQSPSNKVTEKGKDVELRCDPISGHTALYWYRQSLGQGLEFLIYFQGNSAPDKSGLPSDRFSAERTGGSVSTLTIQRTQQEDSAVYLCASSFRGGDGGDTQYFGPGTRLTVL.

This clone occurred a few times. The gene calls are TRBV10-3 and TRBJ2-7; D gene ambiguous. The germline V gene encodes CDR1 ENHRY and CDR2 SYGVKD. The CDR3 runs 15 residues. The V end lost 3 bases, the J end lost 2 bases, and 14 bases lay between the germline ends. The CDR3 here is CAISEVLHRPYEQYF. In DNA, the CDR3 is TGTGCCATCAGTGAAGTACTTCACCGACCCTACGAGCAGTACTTC.

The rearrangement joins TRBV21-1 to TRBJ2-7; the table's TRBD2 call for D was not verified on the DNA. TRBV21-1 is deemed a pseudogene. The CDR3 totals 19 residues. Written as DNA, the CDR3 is TGTGCCAGCAGCAAAATCGGGTGTTTCGGGGATTCGAGTTCCTACGAGCAGTACGTC. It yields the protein CASSKIGCFGDSSSYEQYV.

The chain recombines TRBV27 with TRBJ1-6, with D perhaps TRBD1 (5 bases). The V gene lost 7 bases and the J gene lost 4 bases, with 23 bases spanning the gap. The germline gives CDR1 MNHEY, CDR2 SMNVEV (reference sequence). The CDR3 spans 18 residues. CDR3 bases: TGTGCCAGCACCCCGGGCGGAGGGCAGGGCCTATATAATTCACCCCTCCACTTT. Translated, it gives CASTPGGGQGLYNSPLHF.

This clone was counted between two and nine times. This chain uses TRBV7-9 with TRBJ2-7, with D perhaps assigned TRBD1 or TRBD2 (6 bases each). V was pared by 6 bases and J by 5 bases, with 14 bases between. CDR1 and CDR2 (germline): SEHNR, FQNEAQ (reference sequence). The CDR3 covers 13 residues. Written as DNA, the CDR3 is TGTGCCAGCAGGCCCATGGGGGGCAACGAGCAGTACTTC. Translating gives CASRPMGGNEQYF.

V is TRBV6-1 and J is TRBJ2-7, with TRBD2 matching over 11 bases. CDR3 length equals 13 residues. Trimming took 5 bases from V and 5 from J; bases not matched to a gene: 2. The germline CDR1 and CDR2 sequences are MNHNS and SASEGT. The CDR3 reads CASSQTSGDEQYF. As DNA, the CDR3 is TGTGCCAGCAGTCAGACTAGCGGGGACGAGCAGTACTTC.

The CDR3 spells CASRAGTGASYEQYV. CDR3 sequence (DNA): TGTGCCAGTAGGGCCGGGACAGGGGCCTCCTACGAGCAGTACGTC. The rearrangement uses TRBV6-6 and TRBJ2-7, with TRBD1 identical over 10 bases. Germline V gives CDR1 MNHNY, CDR2 SVGAGI (reference sequence). Trimming cost V 9 bases and J 0 bases; bases outside gene matches: 8. The CDR3 is made up of 15 amino acids.

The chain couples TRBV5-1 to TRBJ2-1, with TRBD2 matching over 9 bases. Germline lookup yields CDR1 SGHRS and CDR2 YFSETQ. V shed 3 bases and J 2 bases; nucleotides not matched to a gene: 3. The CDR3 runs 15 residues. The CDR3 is CASSSGLATYNEQFF. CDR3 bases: TGCGCCAGCAGCTCTGGACTAGCGACCTACAATGAGCAGTTCTTC.

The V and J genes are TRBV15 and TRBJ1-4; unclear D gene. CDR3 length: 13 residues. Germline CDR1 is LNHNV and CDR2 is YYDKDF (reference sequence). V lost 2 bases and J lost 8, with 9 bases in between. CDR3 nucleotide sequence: TGTGCCACCAGCAGATCAATTGGGGAAAAACTGTTTTTT. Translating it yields CATSRSIGEKLFF.

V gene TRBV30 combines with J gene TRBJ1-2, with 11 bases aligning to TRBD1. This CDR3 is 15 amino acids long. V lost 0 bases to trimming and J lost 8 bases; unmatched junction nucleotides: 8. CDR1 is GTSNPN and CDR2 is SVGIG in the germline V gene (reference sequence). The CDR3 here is CAWSVVDRGRQGYTF. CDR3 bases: TGTGCCTGGAGTGTTGTGGACAGGGGGCGTCAGGGCTACACCTTC.

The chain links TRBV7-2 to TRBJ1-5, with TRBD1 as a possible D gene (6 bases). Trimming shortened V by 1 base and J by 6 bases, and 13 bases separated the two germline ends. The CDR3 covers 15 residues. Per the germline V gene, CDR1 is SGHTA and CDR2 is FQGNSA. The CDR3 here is CASSLVQGEGQPQHF. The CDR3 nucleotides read TGTGCCAGCAGCTTAGTACAGGGAGAGGGTCAGCCCCAGCATTTT. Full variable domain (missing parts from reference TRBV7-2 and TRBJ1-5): GAGVSQSPSNKVTEKGKDVELRCDPISGHTALYWYRQSLGQGLEFLIYFQGNSAPDKSGLPSDRFSAERTGGSVSTLTIQRTQQEDSAVYLCASSLVQGEGQPQHFGDGTRLSIL.

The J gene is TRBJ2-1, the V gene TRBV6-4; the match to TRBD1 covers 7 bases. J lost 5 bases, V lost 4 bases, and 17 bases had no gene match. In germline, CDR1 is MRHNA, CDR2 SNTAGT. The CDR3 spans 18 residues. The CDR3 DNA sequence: TGTGCCAGCAGTGCCTCCTTGGCCTGGGACAGATCAGACAATGAGCAGTTCTTC. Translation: CASSASLAWDRSDNEQFF.

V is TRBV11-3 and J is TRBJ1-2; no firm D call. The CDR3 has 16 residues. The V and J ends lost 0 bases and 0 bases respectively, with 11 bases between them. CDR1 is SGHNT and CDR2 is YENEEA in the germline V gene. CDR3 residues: CASSLEGFLANYGYTF. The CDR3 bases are TGTGCCAGCAGCTTAGAAGGCTTTCTAGCTAACTATGGCTACACCTTC.

Here the CDR3 reads CASSLDLGETQYF. CDR3 in DNA: TGTGCCAGCAGCTTGGACCTCGGGGAGACCCAGTACTTC. The chain combines TRBV5-4 with TRBJ2-5; D gene unclear. CDR1 is SGHNT and CDR2 is YYREEE in the germline V gene (reference sequence). CDR3 size: 13 residues. V lost 0 bases, J lost 5 bases, and 8 bases lay in between.

CDR3 sequence: CASSLAWTGTVEKLFF. CDR3 nucleotide sequence: TGCGCCAGCAGCTTGGCCTGGACAGGGACGGTTGAAAAACTGTTTTTT. The chain joins TRBV5-1 to TRBJ1-4; 8 positions match TRBD1. The CDR3 is 16 residues long. J gave up 7 bases and V 0 bases, and 8 bases lay outside the gene matches. The germline V gene has CDR1 SGHRS and CDR2 YFSETQ.

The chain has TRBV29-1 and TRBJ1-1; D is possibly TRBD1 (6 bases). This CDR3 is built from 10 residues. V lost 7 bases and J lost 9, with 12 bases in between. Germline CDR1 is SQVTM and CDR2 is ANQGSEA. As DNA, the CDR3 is TGCAGCGCAGAGGACAGACAAGCTTTCTTT. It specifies CSAEDRQAFF.

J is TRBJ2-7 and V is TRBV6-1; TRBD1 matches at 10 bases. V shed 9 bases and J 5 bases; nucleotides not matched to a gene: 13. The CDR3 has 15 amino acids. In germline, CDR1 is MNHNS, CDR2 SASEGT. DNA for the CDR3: TGTGCCAGTAACCCCGGGACAGGGGCCCCCCACGAGCAGTACTTC. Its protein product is CASNPGTGAPHEQYF.

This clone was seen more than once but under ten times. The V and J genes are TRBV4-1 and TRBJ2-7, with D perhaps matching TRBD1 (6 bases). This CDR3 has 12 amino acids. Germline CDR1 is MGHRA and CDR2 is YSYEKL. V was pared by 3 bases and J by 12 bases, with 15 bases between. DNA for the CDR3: TGCGCCAGCAGCCATCCTAGGGGGAATATGTACGTC. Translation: CASSHPRGNMYV.

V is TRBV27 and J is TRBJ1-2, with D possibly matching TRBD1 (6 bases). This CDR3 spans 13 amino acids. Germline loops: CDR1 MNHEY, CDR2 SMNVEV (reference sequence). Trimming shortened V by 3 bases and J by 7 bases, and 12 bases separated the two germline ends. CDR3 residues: CASSFRGGSGYTF. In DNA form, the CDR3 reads TGTGCCAGCAGTTTCAGGGGAGGCTCTGGCTACACCTTC.

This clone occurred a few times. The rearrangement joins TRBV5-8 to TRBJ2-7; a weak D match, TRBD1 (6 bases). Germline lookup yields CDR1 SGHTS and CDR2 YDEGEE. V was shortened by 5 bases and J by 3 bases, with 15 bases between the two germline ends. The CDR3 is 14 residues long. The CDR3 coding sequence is TGTGCCAGCAGAATTACCACAGGGAGCTACGAGCAGTACGTC. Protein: CASRITTGSYEQYV.

Here the CDR3 DNA reads TGTGCCAGCACCTGGGGACAGTTGAATTCACCCCTCCACTTT. It encodes CASTWGQLNSPLHF. This chain uses TRBV6-1 with TRBJ1-6; 7 bases fit TRBD1. CDR1 is MNHNS, CDR2 SASEGT, per germline. This CDR3 spans 14 amino acids. V shed 7 bases, J shed 7 bases, and the junction held 7 bases outside the gene matches.